The subject of this entry is one T cell receptor (beta chain). Antigen unknown. The sample is drawn from a study of radiotherapy plus CTLA-4 blockade in lung cancer. Study-wide points: Blood saw expansion of tumor-derived TCR clones after radiotherapy plus ipilimumab.

Chemo-refractory metastatic non-small-cell lung cancer patients underwent focal radiation alongside CTLA-4 blockade with ipilimumab. Germline V gene sequence: CDR1 SGDLS, CDR2 YYNGEE. The junction had 12 bases not matched to a gene; V was cut back by 0 bases and J by 0 bases. The CDR3 is made up of 20 amino acids. The protocol was immunoSEQ multiplex PCR, while the TCRdb copy is restricted to in-frame clones and leaves out a portion. The data contain about 99,000 clones, 88% of them singletons. This chain joins TRBV9 and TRBJ2-2, with 9 bases that match TRBD2. This receptor was taken from a human donor with non-small cell lung cancer that progressed on radiotherapy plus ipilimumab. This specimen was peripheral blood, taken from a patient treated with radiotherapy plus ipilimumab. DNA for the CDR3: TGTGCCAGCAGCGTAGTGAGGTCAGCGGGAGGACGAGCGAACACCGGGGAGCTGTTTTTT. This translates into CASSVVRSAGGRANTGELFF.